The 32 T cell receptor beta chains in this list originate from one sample, sequenced in a study of CD8+CD57+ T cells in acquired aplastic anemia. The sequenced patients had an expansion of CD8+CD57+ cells seen by flow cytometry. CDR3 and TCR beta VDJ profiling relied on genomic DNA as the template. TCRdb re-analysed the reads in MiXCR, keeping a single row per CDR3 protein. The sample contains about 180,000 distinct CDR3 sequences, over 40% of which appear only once. The sample consisted of sorted CD4+, CD8+, or CD8+CD57+ T cells (not recorded which) from PBMCs. Receptors were obtained from a human donor with aplastic anemia.

The chain joins TRBV27 to TRBJ2-3; 8 nucleotides align to TRBD2. Germline V gene sequence: CDR1 MNHEY, CDR2 SMNVEV (reference sequence). V lost 2 bases and J lost 3; bases outside the gene matches: 10. The CDR3 is made up of 17 amino acids. The CDR3 bases are TGTGCCAGCAGTTTAATCGGACTAGCCGAGTATACAGATACGCAGTATTTT. Amino acid sequence: CASSLIGLAEYTDTQYF.

J is TRBJ1-4 and V is TRBV20-1; maybe TRBD1 (5 bases). V was pared by 3 bases and J by 8 bases, with 7 bases between. This CDR3 contains 11 residues. In germline, CDR1 is DFQATT, CDR2 SNEGSKA (reference sequence). The CDR3 nucleotides read TGCAGTGCTAGTCAGGGCGAAAAACTGTTTTTT. It specifies CSASQGEKLFF.

J is TRBJ1-6 and V is TRBV20-1; 9 bases are shared with TRBD1. This CDR3 spans 11 amino acids. Germline loops: CDR1 DFQATT, CDR2 SNEGSKA (reference sequence). The CDR3 sequence: CSGQGTSTLHF. CDR3 coding DNA: TGCAGCGGACAGGGGACCTCCACCCTCCACTTT.

Ten or more counts support this clonotype. The chain recombines TRBV20-1 with TRBJ2-4, with 7 positions matching TRBD1. Trimming at V came to 2 bases and at J to 5 bases, leaving 9 bases not matched to a gene. This CDR3 has 15 amino acids. Germline lookup yields CDR1 DFQATT and CDR2 SNEGSKA (reference sequence). This CDR3 is CSARSQGGWENIQYF. The DNA of the CDR3 is TGCAGTGCTAGATCCCAAGGGGGCTGGGAAAACATTCAGTACTTC.

Regarding this clonotype: Germline is not matched at one junction end, which may reflect a read error. V is TRBV7-2 and J is TRBJ1-1; tentatively, D is TRBD1 (5 bases). The CDR3 extends over 13 amino acids. CDR1 is SGHTA and CDR2 is FQGNSA in the germline V gene. As DNA, the CDR3 is TGCGCCAGCAGCAGGGAGGCGAGGACTGAAGCTTTCTTT. This codes for CASSREARTEAFF.

Details on this clonotype: The junction differs from germline at one of its ends, possibly a read error. This chain links TRBV30 with TRBJ2-1; 8 nucleotides agree with TRBD1. Germline CDR1 GTSNPN, CDR2 SVGIG (reference sequence). The CDR3 spans 12 residues. CDR3 sequence reads: CAWIVRGHEQLF. The CDR3 DNA reads TGTGCCTGGATCGTCAGGGGGCATGAGCAGCTCTTC.

In its sample, this clonotype was seen once. Since the CDR3 does not end with the conserved phenylalanine or tryptophan, this likely comes from a read error. The chain has TRBV10-3 and TRBJ2-1; 7 bases are shared with TRBD1. Germline CDR1 is ENHRY and CDR2 is SYGVKD. V was clipped by 0 bases and J by 10 bases; unmatched bases: 9. The CDR3 loop spans 15 amino acids. The CDR3 is CAISESQDRVVEQFL. Written as DNA, the CDR3 is TGTGCCATCAGTGAGTCCCAAGACAGGGTCGTGGAGCAGTTCCTC.

Concerning this clonotype: This may stem from a read error, because a much larger clone lies one nucleotide away. The J gene is TRBJ1-1, the V gene TRBV6-1, with a possible D match to TRBD1 (5 bases). The CDR3 is 13 residues long. Germline V lookup: CDR1 MNHNS, CDR2 SASEGT. The CDR3 loop is CASSDREDTEASF. CDR3 coding DNA: TGTGCCAGCAGTGACAGGGAGGATACTGAAGCTTCCTTT.

This chain uses TRBV2 with TRBJ2-2; D remains ambiguous. Looked up from germline, CDR1 is SNHLY and CDR2 is FYNNEI. V was clipped by 0 bases and J by 7 bases, with 9 bases between them. The CDR3 sequence is 14 residues long. CDR3 nucleotide sequence: TGTGCCAGCAGTGAAGCGATGGGTTTCGGGGAGCTGTTTTTT. Translated, it gives CASSEAMGFGELFF.

The CDR3 DNA reads TGTGCCAGTAGTATAGCTAGCGGGGAATCGCAGTATTTT. Translation gives CASSIASGESQYF. The chain is built from TRBV19 and TRBJ2-3; 9 bases are a match to TRBD2. From germline, CDR1 is LNHDA and CDR2 SQIVND (reference sequence). The CDR3 extends over 13 amino acids. V gave up 1 base and J gave up 10 bases; unmatched junction bases: 3.

The CDR3 reads CASSLGQKISTDTQYF. In DNA form, the CDR3 reads TGCGCCAGCAGCTTGGGACAGAAGATCAGCACAGATACGCAGTATTTT. This chain uses TRBV5-1 with TRBJ2-3; D possibly corresponds to TRBD1 (5 bases). The germline V gene encodes CDR1 SGHRS and CDR2 YFSETQ. The CDR3 sequence is 16 residues long. V was cut by 0 bases and J by 0 bases, with 11 bases left in between.

The V and J genes are TRBV7-8 and TRBJ2-5; maybe TRBD1 (6 bases). This CDR3 spans 13 amino acids. The ends were cut back, 5 bases at V and 4 bases at J, with 11 bases in the middle. Germline CDR1 and CDR2: SGHVS and FQNEAQ. In DNA form, the CDR3 reads TGTGCCAGCAGCAACACAGGGTCAGAGACCCAGTACTTC. Its protein is CASSNTGSETQYF.

At least ten counts were recorded for this clonotype. This chain connects TRBV25-1 to TRBJ1-1, with 8 nucleotides matching TRBD1. J lost 3 bases, V lost 2 bases, and 8 bases had no gene match. The CDR3 contains 16 residues. CDR1 MGHDK and CDR2 SYGVNS come from the germline V gene. CDR3 DNA: TGTGCCAGCAGTGAAAGAGGACAGGGTTTAGACACTGAAGCTTTCTTT. Its translation: CASSERGQGLDTEAFF.

In its sample, this clonotype was seen many times. V and J are TRBV7-8 and TRBJ2-3; no clear D gene. V was trimmed by 1 base and J by 6 bases, leaving 5 bases between them. This CDR3 has 12 amino acids. Germline-derived CDR1 and CDR2 are SGHVS and FQNEAQ. CDR3 bases: TGTGCCAGCAGCTTAGAGTTGGATACGCAGTATTTT. It yields the protein CASSLELDTQYF.

This clonotype came up a few times. This sequence may be a read error, since a much larger clone differs from it by one base. The chain has TRBV6-5 and TRBJ2-7; D not certain. This CDR3 has 13 amino acids. Between the trimmed V and J ends, which lost 1 base and 6 bases, there was a span of 10 bases. Germline V gene lookup returns CDR1 MNHEY and CDR2 SVGAGI. The CDR3 coding sequence is TGTGCCAGCAGTTACTGGCTAGATGGCGAGCAGTACTTC. Amino acid sequence: CASSYWLDGEQYF.

This rearrangement joins TRBV2 to TRBJ2-3; TRBD2 matches at 13 bases. CDR3 length: 16 residues. The germline V gene encodes CDR1 SNHLY and CDR2 FYNNEI. V gave up 8 bases and J gave up 1 base; unmatched junction bases: 6. DNA for the CDR3: TGTGCCAGCCGACTAGCGGGAGGACGAGGCACAGATACGCAGTATTTT. This encodes CASRLAGGRGTDTQYF.

The table lists this clonotype with a few counts. This sequence may be a read error, since a much larger clone differs from it by one base. The chain has TRBV11-1 and TRBJ1-1; 7 positions match TRBD1. V shed 1 base, J shed 3 bases, and the junction held 14 bases outside the gene matches. There are 18 residues in the CDR3. Germline CDR1 reads SGHAT; CDR2 reads FQDESV (reference sequence). CDR3 DNA: TGTGCCAGCAGCTTAGGGTGGGGACAGATTGGCGGGTACACTGAAGCTTTCTTT. It codes for CASSLGWGQIGGYTEAFF. Looking up the rest from reference TRBV11-1 and TRBJ1-1 gives the full variable domain: EAEVAQSPRYKITEKSQAVAFWCDPISGHATLYWYRQILGQGPELLVQFQDESVVDDSQLPKDRFSAERLKGVDSTLKIQPAELGDSAMYLCASSLGWGQIGGYTEAFFGQGTRLTVV.

V usage is TRBV9 and J usage is TRBJ2-1; TRBD2 agrees at 8 bases. The J segment lost 10 bases and the V segment lost 4 bases, leaving 7 bases of the junction unmatched. Germline CDR1 SGDLS, CDR2 YYNGEE. The CDR3 loop spans 13 amino acids. CDR3 in amino acids: CASSRPGGDEQFF. The CDR3 DNA sequence: TGTGCCAGCAGCAGACCCGGGGGGGACGAGCAGTTCTTC.

Ten or more counts support this clonotype. This sequence joins TRBV25-1 and TRBJ1-5; D not resolved. The germline gives CDR1 MGHDK, CDR2 SYGVNS. The CDR3 has 14 amino acids. V lost 1 base and J lost 0, with 4 bases in between. The CDR3 DNA sequence: TGTGCCAGCAGTGAATGGGGTAGCAATCAGCCCCAGCATTTT. Encoded protein: CASSEWGSNQPQHF. The whole variable domain, remainder taken from reference TRBV25-1 and TRBJ1-5, is EADIYQTPRYLVIGTGKKITLECSQTMGHDKMYWYQQDPGMELHLIHYSYGVNSTEKGDLSSESTVSRIRTEHFPLTLESARPSHTSQYLCASSEWGSNQPQHFGDGTRLSIL.

A note on this clonotype: At one boundary the junction diverges from the germline segment, which might be a read error. The V and J genes are TRBV6-2 or TRBV6-3 and TRBJ1-5; D gene ambiguous. Germline CDR1 reads MNHEY; CDR2 reads SVGEGT. The CDR3 totals 16 residues. In nucleotides, the CDR3 is TGTGCCAGCGGTTATCCAATCGAGGGTAGCAATCAGCCCCAGCATTTT. This sequence encodes CASGYPIEGSNQPQHF.

The table lists this clonotype with many counts. The rearrangement joins TRBV5-6 to TRBJ1-5, with D unresolved. The CDR3 is made up of 13 amino acids. Germline lookup yields CDR1 SGHDT and CDR2 YYEEEE. Trimming removed 4 bases at V and 6 bases at J, with 11 bases between. In DNA, the CDR3 is TGTGCCAGCAGCACGAGGGCCGGTCAGCCCCAGCATTTT. It codes for CASSTRAGQPQHF.

This sequence joins TRBV7-9 and TRBJ2-1; the D is unclear. This CDR3 is 13 amino acids long. CDR1 and CDR2 (germline): SEHNR, FQNEAQ (reference sequence). V gave up 6 bases and J gave up 7 bases, with 13 bases separating them. CDR3 bases: TGTGCCAGCAGTGAGGTAACTCCTAATGAGCAGTTCTTC. Its protein product is CASSEVTPNEQFF.

This clonotype was detected many times. The V call is TRBV10-3, the J call TRBJ2-2; D perhaps matches TRBD1 (5 bases). Germline loops: CDR1 ENHRY, CDR2 SYGVKD. Trimming shortened V by 10 bases and J by 4 bases, and 7 bases separated the two germline ends. The CDR3 is made up of 11 amino acids. CDR3 amino acids: CATTGTGELFF. The CDR3 region has the DNA TGTGCCACCACAGGCACCGGGGAGCTGTTTTTT.

The V call is TRBV25-1, the J call TRBJ1-4; D remains ambiguous. Germline CDR1 reads MGHDK; CDR2 reads SYGVNS. Trimming removed 3 bases from V and 9 bases from J, with 14 bases in between. The CDR3 extends over 14 amino acids. The CDR3 loop is CASSDPRLPQKLFF. Written as DNA, the CDR3 is TGTGCCAGCAGTGACCCTCGCCTCCCCCAAAAACTGTTTTTT.

The table lists this clonotype with many counts. The chain couples TRBV20-1 to TRBJ1-1; TRBD1 matches 9 bases. The germline V gene has CDR1 DFQATT and CDR2 SNEGSKA (reference sequence). V trimming: 1 base; J trimming: 1 base; junction bases outside the gene matches: 1. The CDR3 runs 14 residues. CDR3 sequence: CSARGTGANTEAFF. In DNA form, the CDR3 reads TGCAGTGCTAGAGGGACAGGGGCGAACACTGAAGCTTTCTTT.

V is TRBV2 and J is TRBJ2-1; D possibly corresponds to TRBD2 (6 bases). V lost 6 bases and J lost 10, with 19 bases in between. The germline CDR1 and CDR2 sequences are SNHLY and FYNNEI. The CDR3 loop spans 14 amino acids. The CDR3 here is CASSPGLTYREQFF. CDR3 coding DNA: TGTGCCAGCAGCCCGGGACTTACTTACAGAGAGCAGTTCTTC.

V and J are TRBV20-1 and TRBJ1-1, with a possible D match to TRBD1 (5 bases). V was trimmed by 2 bases and J by 3 bases, leaving 13 bases between them. Germline V CDR1 and CDR2: DFQATT, SNEGSKA (reference sequence). CDR3 size: 14 residues. DNA for the CDR3: TGCAGTGCTAGACCGCCGATGGGGGACACTGAAGCTTTCTTT. As protein: CSARPPMGDTEAFF.

This clonotype was found many times. The chain is built from TRBV19 and TRBJ2-7; D is possibly TRBD2 (5 bases). V was trimmed by 0 bases and J by 6 bases, leaving 12 bases between them. The germline V gene encodes CDR1 LNHDA and CDR2 SQIVND (reference sequence). The CDR3 sequence is 14 residues long. CDR3 coding DNA: TGTGCCAGTAGTATAGATCGGGTAGCGATCGAGCAGTACTTC. Amino acids: CASSIDRVAIEQYF.

V gene TRBV29-1 combines with J gene TRBJ2-3; D remains unclear. This CDR3 is built from 14 residues. CDR1 and CDR2 from the germline V gene are SQVTM and ANQGSEA. The V end lost 7 bases, the J end lost 0 bases, and 14 bases lay between the germline ends. The CDR3 DNA reads as TGCAGCGCCCGACCGGGTGCTAGCACAGATACGCAGTATTTT. Its translation: CSARPGASTDTQYF.

V is TRBV20-1 and J is TRBJ2-5; TRBD1 matches 8 bases. The length of the CDR3 is 12 residues. Germline assignment: CDR1 DFQATT and CDR2 SNEGSKA (reference sequence). V lost 6 bases, J lost 3 bases, and 3 bases stayed unmatched. The CDR3 here is CSAEDREETQYF. CDR3 coding DNA: TGCAGTGCAGAGGACAGGGAAGAGACCCAGTACTTC.

This clonotype came up a few times. The chain uses TRBV2 and TRBJ1-6; 8 bases are shared with TRBD1. The V gene end was trimmed by 5 bases and the J gene end by 13 bases; junction bases not matched to a gene: 10. Germline lookup yields CDR1 SNHLY and CDR2 FYNNEI. The length of the CDR3 is 14 residues. The CDR3 protein is CASSSQGGKFPLHF. The CDR3 DNA sequence: TGTGCCAGCAGTTCACAGGGGGGGAAATTCCCCCTCCACTTT.

In this sample, this clonotype turned up many times. The V call is TRBV19, the J call TRBJ1-1, with TRBD1 matching 7 bases. The germline V gene encodes CDR1 LNHDA and CDR2 SQIVND (reference sequence). V trimming: 7 bases; J trimming: 5 bases; junction bases outside the gene matches: 10. The CDR3 is made up of 14 amino acids. Written as DNA, the CDR3 is TGTGCCAGTACCGCGAGACAGGGTAGGACTGAAGCTTTCTTT. This gives the protein CASTARQGRTEAFF.